Here is one T cell receptor (beta chain) with its context. The antigen is undetermined. This PCR relied on a set of 60 Vbeta primers and 13 Jbeta primers. Original processing notes: Roughly 80 million unique TCR beta chains, roughly 10 million shared, were counted in a later analysis. Generated by immunoSEQ multiplex PCR, the TCRdb table keeps only in-frame clones and is missing some. V and J calls and clone size are copied from that table; D and trimming were computed from the DNA. The sample includes 130,000 or so clones, around 84% seen only once; the top ten take 2.5% to 3%. V lost 8 bases to trimming and J lost 5 bases, with 22 bases between them. This CDR3 contains 15 residues. Germline V gene sequence: CDR1 SNHLY, CDR2 FYNNEI. This record belongs to a study of cytomegalovirus exposure and HLA in healthy donors. Study outcomes and limitations: In a later analysis, specific HLA alleles were associated with 15,000 to 20,000 TCR beta sequences at a 0.05 false discovery rate.

The sequence was collected from a woman under 30 in good health and CMV-seropositive. The gene calls are TRBV2 and TRBJ2-7; D is unclear. The sequenced material came from PBMCs. The CDR3 here is CASGGSLFGLDEQYF. The CDR3, as DNA: TGTGCCAGCGGTGGGTCGCTCTTTGGGCTGGACGAGCAGTACTTC.